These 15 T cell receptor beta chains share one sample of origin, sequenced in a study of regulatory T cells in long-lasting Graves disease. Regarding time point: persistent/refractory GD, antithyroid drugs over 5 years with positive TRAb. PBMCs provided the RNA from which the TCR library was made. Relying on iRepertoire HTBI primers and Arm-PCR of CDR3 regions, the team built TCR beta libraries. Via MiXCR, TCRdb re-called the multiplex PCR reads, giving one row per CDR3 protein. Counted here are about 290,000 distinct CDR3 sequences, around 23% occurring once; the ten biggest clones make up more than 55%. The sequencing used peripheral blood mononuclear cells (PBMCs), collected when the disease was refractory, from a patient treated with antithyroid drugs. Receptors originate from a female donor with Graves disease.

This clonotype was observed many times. CDR3 amino acids: CASSLQGAVETQYF. The CDR3 DNA reads as TGTGCCAGCAGTCTACAGGGGGCAGTTGAGACCCAGTACTTC. The chain recombines TRBV12-3 or TRBV12-4 with TRBJ2-5; 9 bases are shared with TRBD1. This CDR3 has 14 residues. Trimming at V came to 5 bases and at J to 5 bases, leaving 6 bases not matched to a gene.

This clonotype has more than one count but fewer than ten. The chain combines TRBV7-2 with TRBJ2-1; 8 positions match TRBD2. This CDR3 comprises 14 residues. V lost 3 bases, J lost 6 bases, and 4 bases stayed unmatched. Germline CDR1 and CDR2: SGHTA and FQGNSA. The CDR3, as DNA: TGTGCCAGCAGCTTGAGCGGGAGTTCCAATGAGCAGTTCTTC. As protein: CASSLSGSSNEQFF.

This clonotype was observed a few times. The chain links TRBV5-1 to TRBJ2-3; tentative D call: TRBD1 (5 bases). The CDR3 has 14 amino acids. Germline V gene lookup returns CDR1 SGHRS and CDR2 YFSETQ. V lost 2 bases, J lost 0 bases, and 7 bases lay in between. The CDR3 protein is CASSFRQSTDTQYF. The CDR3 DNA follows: TGCGCCAGCAGCTTCAGACAGAGCACAGATACGCAGTATTTT.

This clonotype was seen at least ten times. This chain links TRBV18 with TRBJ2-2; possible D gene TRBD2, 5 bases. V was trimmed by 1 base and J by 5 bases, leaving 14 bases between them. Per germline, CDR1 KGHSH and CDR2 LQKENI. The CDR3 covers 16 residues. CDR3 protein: CASSPRPVGETGELFF. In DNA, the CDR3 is TGTGCCAGCTCACCACGGCCCGTCGGGGAGACCGGGGAGCTGTTTTTT.

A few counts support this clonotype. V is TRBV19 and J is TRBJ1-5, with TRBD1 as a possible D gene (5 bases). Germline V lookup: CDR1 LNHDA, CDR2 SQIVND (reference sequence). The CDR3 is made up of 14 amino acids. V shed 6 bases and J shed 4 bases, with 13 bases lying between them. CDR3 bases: TGTGCCAGTAGCGGAGGGACGATAAATCAGCCCCAGCATTTT. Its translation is CASSGGTINQPQHF.

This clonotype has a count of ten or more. The CDR3 reads CASSSPFGGFNEKLFF. CDR3 nucleotide sequence: TGTGCCAGCAGTTCCCCCTTCGGGGGTTTTAATGAAAAACTGTTTTTT. This sequence joins TRBV28 and TRBJ1-4; TRBD1 might be the D (5 bases). Germline CDR1 is MDHEN and CDR2 is SYDVKM. CDR3 length: 16 amino acids. Deletions cut 4 bases from V and 4 bases from J, with 16 bases between.

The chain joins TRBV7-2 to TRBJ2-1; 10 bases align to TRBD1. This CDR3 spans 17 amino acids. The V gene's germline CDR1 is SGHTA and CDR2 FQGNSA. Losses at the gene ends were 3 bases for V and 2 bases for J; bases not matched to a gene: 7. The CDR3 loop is CASSLTGTGVAYNEQFF. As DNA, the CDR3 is TGTGCCAGCAGCTTGACCGGGACAGGGGTGGCCTACAATGAGCAGTTCTTC.

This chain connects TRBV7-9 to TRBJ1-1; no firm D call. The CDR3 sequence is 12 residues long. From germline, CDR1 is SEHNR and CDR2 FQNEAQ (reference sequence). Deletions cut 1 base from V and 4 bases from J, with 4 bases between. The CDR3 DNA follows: TGTGCCAGCAGCTTAGTTCCCACTGAAGCTTTCTTT. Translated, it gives CASSLVPTEAFF.

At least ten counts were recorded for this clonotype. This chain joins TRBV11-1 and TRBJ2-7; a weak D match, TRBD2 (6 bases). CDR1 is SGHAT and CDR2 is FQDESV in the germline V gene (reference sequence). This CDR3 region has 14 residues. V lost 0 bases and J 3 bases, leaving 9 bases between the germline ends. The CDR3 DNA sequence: TGTGCCAGCAGCTTAGCGCTCGGGAGCTACGAGCAGTACTTC. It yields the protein CASSLALGSYEQYF.

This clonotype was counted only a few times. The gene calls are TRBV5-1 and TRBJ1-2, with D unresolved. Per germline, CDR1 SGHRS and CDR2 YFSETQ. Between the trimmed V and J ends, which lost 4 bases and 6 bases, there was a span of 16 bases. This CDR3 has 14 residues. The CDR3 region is CASSPESTRNGYTF. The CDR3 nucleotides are TGCGCCAGCAGCCCGGAGTCAACAAGGAATGGCTACACCTTC.

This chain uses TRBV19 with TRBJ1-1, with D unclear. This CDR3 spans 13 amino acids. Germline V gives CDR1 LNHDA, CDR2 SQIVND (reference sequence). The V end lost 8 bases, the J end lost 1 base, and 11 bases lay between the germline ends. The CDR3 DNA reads TGTGCCAGTTGCACTCTGGGGAACACTGAAGCTTTCTTT. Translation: CASCTLGNTEAFF.

For the CDR3, the DNA is TGTGCCAGCAGTTCACAGGGTTCGGGCGGCACTGAAGCTTTCTTT. Its protein is CASSSQGSGGTEAFF. V and J are TRBV28 and TRBJ1-1; D perhaps matches TRBD1 (6 bases). The CDR3 consists of 15 residues. V gave up 4 bases and J gave up 4 bases, with 16 bases separating them. Germline V gives CDR1 MDHEN, CDR2 SYDVKM.

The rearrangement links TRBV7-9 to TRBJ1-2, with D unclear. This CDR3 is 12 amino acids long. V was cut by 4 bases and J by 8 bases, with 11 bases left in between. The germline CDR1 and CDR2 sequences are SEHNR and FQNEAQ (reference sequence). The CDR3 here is CASSSWSQGYTF. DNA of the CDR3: TGTGCCAGCAGCTCCTGGTCGCAGGGCTACACCTTC.

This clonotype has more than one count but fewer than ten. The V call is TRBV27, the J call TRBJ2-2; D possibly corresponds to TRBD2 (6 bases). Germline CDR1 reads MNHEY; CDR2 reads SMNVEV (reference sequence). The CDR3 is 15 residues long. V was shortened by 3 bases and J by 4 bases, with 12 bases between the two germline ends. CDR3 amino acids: CASSLRTGVTGELFF. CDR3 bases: TGTGCCAGCAGTTTGCGTACGGGGGTCACCGGGGAGCTGTTTTTT.

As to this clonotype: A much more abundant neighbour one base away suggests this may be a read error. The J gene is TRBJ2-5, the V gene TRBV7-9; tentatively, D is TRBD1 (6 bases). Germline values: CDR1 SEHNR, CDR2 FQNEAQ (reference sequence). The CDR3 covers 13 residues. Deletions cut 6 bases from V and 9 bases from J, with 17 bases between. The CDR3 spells CASRTTGKEAQYF. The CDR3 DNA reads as TGTGCCAGCAGGACCACAGGGAAGGAGGCCCAGTACTTC.